The entry below gives a single T cell receptor (beta chain) sequence along with its context. Antigen specificity is unknown. The data stem from a study of cytomegalovirus exposure and HLA in healthy donors. PCR employed 60 Vbeta and 13 Jbeta primers. The data were produced by immunoSEQ multiplex PCR, yet TCRdb's version contains in-frame clones alone and is incomplete. This table has around 180,000 clones, 84% appearing once. Study-wide results and caveats: Across all donors, roughly uniform sequencing depth was an assumption of the presence/absence analyses. Cytomegalovirus-associated TCR beta chains were listed, numbering roughly 150.

The CDR3 length is 15 residues. CDR1 and CDR2 (germline): MNHNY, SVGAGI (reference sequence). V was clipped by 2 bases and J by 2 bases, with 12 bases between them. This clonotype was obtained from a boy younger than 18 in good health and CMV-seronegative. The V gene is TRBV6-6, the J gene TRBJ2-5; possible D gene TRBD2, 6 bases. The sequenced sample consisted of PBMCs. CDR3 amino acids: CASSYGGTGQETQYF. The CDR3 coding sequence is TGTGCCAGCAGTTACGGCGGGACGGGACAAGAGACCCAGTACTTC.